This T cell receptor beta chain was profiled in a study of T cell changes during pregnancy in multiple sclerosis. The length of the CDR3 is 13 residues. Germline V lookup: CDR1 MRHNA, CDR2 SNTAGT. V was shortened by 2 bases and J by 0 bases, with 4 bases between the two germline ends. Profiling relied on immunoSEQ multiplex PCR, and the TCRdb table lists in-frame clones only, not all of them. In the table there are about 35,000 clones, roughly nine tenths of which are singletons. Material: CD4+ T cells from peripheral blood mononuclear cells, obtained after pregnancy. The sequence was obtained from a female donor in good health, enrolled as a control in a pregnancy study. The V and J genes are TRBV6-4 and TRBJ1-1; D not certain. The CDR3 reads CASSDTMNTEAFF. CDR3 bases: TGTGCCAGCAGTGACACTATGAACACTGAAGCTTTCTTT.